The next 29 T cell receptor beta chains were all read from a single sample in a study of siplizumab effects on memory and regulatory T cells. Libraries were prepared by immunoSEQ multiplex PCR; TCRdb keeps only in-frame clonotypes and omits some of them. The sample has about 100,000 clones, approximately 91% seen once; the top ten hold 9.5% to 15%. Material for sequencing was non-Treg CD4+ T cells sorted from blood. The receptor set was obtained from a human donor in good health.

This CDR3 reads CASTRGQSSGNTIYF. CDR3 coding DNA: TGTGCCAGCACCAGGGGACAGTCCTCTGGAAACACCATATATTTT. The V gene is TRBV6-1, the J gene TRBJ1-3, with 7 bases identical to TRBD1. Germline lookup yields CDR1 MNHNS and CDR2 SASEGT. The CDR3 contains 15 residues. Losses at the gene ends were 7 bases for V and 0 bases for J; bases not matched to a gene: 6.

The genes are TRBV2 and TRBJ1-5; TRBD1 might be the D (5 bases). The V end lost 3 bases, the J end lost 10 bases, and 7 bases lay between the germline ends. The germline V gene has CDR1 SNHLY and CDR2 FYNNEI. CDR3 length: 11 residues. CDR3 DNA: TGTGCCAGCAGTGATGACAGACCCCAGCATTTT. As protein: CASSDDRPQHF.

V gene TRBV30 combines with J gene TRBJ2-7; D ambiguous. The CDR3 has 15 amino acids. Deletions cut 1 base from V and 5 bases from J, with 18 bases between. Germline V CDR1 and CDR2: GTSNPN, SVGIG (reference sequence). CDR3: CAWSGRRRSEHEQYF. CDR3 DNA: TGTGCCTGGAGTGGCAGGCGGCGGAGTGAGCACGAGCAGTACTTC.

The chain couples TRBV19 to TRBJ1-4; a weak D match, TRBD1 (6 bases). V was clipped by 7 bases and J by 7 bases, with 13 bases between them. The germline CDR1 and CDR2 sequences are LNHDA and SQIVND (reference sequence). This CDR3 spans 13 amino acids. In DNA, the CDR3 is TGTGCCAGTAATTATCGCAGGGGTGAAAAACTGTTTTTT. This codes for CASNYRRGEKLFF.

The chain couples TRBV29-1 to TRBJ2-7; 12 bases line up with TRBD2. The CDR3 spans 15 residues. V gave up 4 bases and J gave up 2 bases; unmatched junction bases: 6. The germline V gene has CDR1 SQVTM and CDR2 ANQGSEA. CDR3: CSVGTGLAGPYEQYF. In DNA, the CDR3 is TGCAGCGTTGGGACGGGACTAGCGGGTCCCTACGAGCAGTACTTC.

The gene calls are TRBV28 and TRBJ2-7; no firm D call. V was clipped by 6 bases and J by 3 bases, with 12 bases between them. From germline, CDR1 is MDHEN and CDR2 SYDVKM. This CDR3 comprises 13 residues. In nucleotides, the CDR3 is TGTGCCAGCAGATCCCCTGGGGTCTACGAGCAGTACTTC. Encoded protein: CASRSPGVYEQYF.

This clone appeared once. This chain links TRBV16 with TRBJ1-5; 8 bases agree with TRBD1. After removal of 2 bases from V and 2 bases from J, the junction contained 2 bases not matched to a gene. The CDR3 totals 15 residues. Germline CDR1 is KGHSY and CDR2 is FQNENV. The DNA for the CDR3 is TGTGCCAGCAGCCAACTGGACAGGGGCAATCAGCCCCAGCATTTT. This gives the protein CASSQLDRGNQPQHF.

The chain joins TRBV28 to TRBJ2-7; tentative D call: TRBD2 (5 bases). The CDR3 is 13 amino acids. Germline loops: CDR1 MDHEN, CDR2 SYDVKM. Trimming cost V 10 bases and J 2 bases, with 15 bases left between them. The CDR3 bases are TGTGCCATACGGACTGCGACGGCCTACGAGCAGTACTTC. It codes for CAIRTATAYEQYF. The entire variable domain, with the rest obtained from reference TRBV28 and TRBJ2-7, is as follows: DVKVTQSSRYLVKRTGEKVFLECVQDMDHENMFWYRQDPGLGLRLIYFSYDVKMKEKGDIPEGYSVSREKKERFSLILESASTNQTSMYLCAIRTATAYEQYFGPGTRLTVT.

This rearrangement joins TRBV28 to TRBJ2-7; 9 bases are shared with TRBD1. The CDR3 covers 12 residues. The V gene's germline CDR1 is MDHEN and CDR2 SYDVKM. V lost 6 bases and J lost 4; bases outside the gene matches: 1. The CDR3 loop is CASRTGGYEQYF. CDR3 sequence (DNA): TGTGCCAGCAGGACAGGGGGGTACGAGCAGTACTTC.

CDR3 sequence reads: CASSTWKGGYEQYF. The DNA for the CDR3 is TGCGCCAGCAGCACCTGGAAGGGGGGATACGAGCAGTACTTC. The chain has TRBV10-2 and TRBJ2-7, with D perhaps matching TRBD1 or TRBD2 (6 bases each). Germline V gives CDR1 WSHSY, CDR2 SAAADI. Trimming cost V 6 bases and J 4 bases, with 16 bases left between them. The CDR3 extends over 14 amino acids.

The CDR3 coding sequence is TGTGCCAGCAGCCCAAAAGCCAATCAGCCCCAGCATTTT. This translates into CASSPKANQPQHF. The V and J genes are TRBV6-5 and TRBJ1-5, with D unresolved. Germline V lookup: CDR1 MNHEY, CDR2 SVGAGI. V was trimmed by 6 bases and J by 3 bases, leaving 9 bases between them. This CDR3 is 13 amino acids long.

CDR3: CSVEKRERGTDTQYF. Written as DNA, the CDR3 is TGCAGCGTTGAAAAGCGGGAGCGCGGCACAGATACGCAGTATTTT. The chain links TRBV29-1 to TRBJ2-3; 8 positions match TRBD2. Trimming took 2 bases from V and 1 from J; bases not matched to a gene: 5. Germline assignment: CDR1 SQVTM and CDR2 ANQGSEA. The CDR3 extends over 15 amino acids.

The chain recombines TRBV2 with TRBJ2-6; TRBD1 might be the D (5 bases). Trimming removed 10 bases from V and 1 base from J, with 8 bases in between. CDR3 length: 13 amino acids. CDR1 is SNHLY, CDR2 FYNNEI, per germline. CDR3 protein: CATGQSGANVLTF. The CDR3 coding sequence is TGTGCCACAGGACAATCTGGGGCCAACGTCCTGACTTTC.

CDR3 in amino acids: CASSLFAGGGSEQFF. In DNA, the CDR3 is TGTGCCAGCAGTTTATTTGCGGGAGGGGGATCTGAGCAGTTCTTC. The genes are TRBV27 and TRBJ2-1; 9 bases agree with TRBD2. Germline assignment: CDR1 MNHEY and CDR2 SMNVEV (reference sequence). V lost 1 base and J lost 9; bases outside the gene matches: 7. The CDR3 is made up of 15 amino acids.

The chain recombines TRBV5-1 with TRBJ2-3, with D maybe TRBD1 (5 bases). V lost 0 bases, J lost 0 bases, and 11 bases lay in between. The germline CDR1 and CDR2 sequences are SGHRS and YFSETQ. The CDR3 runs 16 residues. The DNA of the CDR3 is TGCGCCAGCAGCTTGGGATCTGGGGCTAGCACAGATACGCAGTATTTT. Protein: CASSLGSGASTDTQYF.

The table lists this clone with a count of one. The V gene is TRBV5-1, the J gene TRBJ2-3; possible D gene TRBD2, 5 bases. V gave up 9 bases and J gave up 3 bases, with 17 bases separating them. Per germline, CDR1 SGHRS and CDR2 YFSETQ. The CDR3 covers 14 residues. The CDR3 DNA reads TGCGCCACCGGACTGGAGAGTTGGACAGATACGCAGTATTTT. It translates to CATGLESWTDTQYF.

This clone was seen only a few times. This same CDR3 is encoded by further DNA sequences in the sample. This chain joins TRBV4-2 and TRBJ2-7; tentative D call: TRBD2 (5 bases). Trimming removed 0 bases at V and 2 bases at J, with 17 bases between. Germline CDR1 is LGHNA and CDR2 is YNFKEQ. The CDR3 runs to 17 residues. In nucleotides, the CDR3 is TGTGCCAGCAGCCAAGATTTCCGGGGTACGGTACCCTACGAGCAGTACTTC. This translates into CASSQDFRGTVPYEQYF.

This rearrangement joins TRBV5-1 to TRBJ2-5; tentative D call: TRBD2 (6 bases). V was trimmed by 5 bases and J by 2 bases, leaving 19 bases between them. Germline V gives CDR1 SGHRS, CDR2 YFSETQ. This CDR3 is 16 amino acids long. CDR3 DNA: TGCGCCAGCAGGCTACTAGCCAGAGGGGCACAAGAGACCCAGTACTTC. It specifies CASRLLARGAQETQYF.

J is TRBJ2-2 and V is TRBV27; possibly TRBD1 for D (6 bases). CDR1 and CDR2 from the germline V gene are MNHEY and SMNVEV (reference sequence). V lost 5 bases, J lost 9 bases, and 10 bases lay in between. This CDR3 is 12 amino acids long. The CDR3 here is CASSLRDRELFF. CDR3 DNA sequence: TGTGCCAGCAGTCTCAGGGACAGGGAGCTGTTTTTT.

V gene TRBV29-1 combines with J gene TRBJ2-3, with TRBD2 matching over 13 bases. Germline V lookup: CDR1 SQVTM, CDR2 ANQGSEA. J gave up 6 bases and V 2 bases, and 8 bases lay outside the gene matches. This CDR3 spans 16 amino acids. CDR3 DNA sequence: TGCAGCGTTGAAAACTCTGAGACTAGCGGGAGGGATACGCAGTATTTT. Encoded protein: CSVENSETSGRDTQYF.

The chain is built from TRBV4-1 and TRBJ2-7; possibly TRBD1 for D (5 bases). V was trimmed by 1 base and J by 7 bases, leaving 20 bases between them. The CDR3 contains 16 residues. Germline V CDR1 and CDR2: MGHRA, YSYEKL. CDR3 DNA: TGCGCCAGCAGCCAAGCAACAGGCCGTAAACAGCTGGAGCAGTACTTC. Protein sequence: CASSQATGRKQLEQYF.

CDR3 protein: CASSSRTGGLPDTQYF. DNA of the CDR3: TGCGCCAGCAGCTCGAGGACAGGGGGCTTGCCAGATACGCAGTATTTT. The chain combines TRBV5-1 with TRBJ2-3, with TRBD1 matching 11 bases. Germline lookup yields CDR1 SGHRS and CDR2 YFSETQ. Trimming at V came to 3 bases and at J to 4 bases, leaving 7 bases not matched to a gene. This CDR3 has 16 amino acids. Based on the CDR3 plus reference TRBV5-1 and TRBJ2-3, the full variable domain is KAGVTQTPRYLIKTRGQQVTLSCSPISGHRSVSWYQQTPGQGLQFLFEYFSETQRNKGNFPGRFSGRQFSNSRSEMNVSTLELGDSALYLCASSSRTGGLPDTQYFGPGTRLTVL.

This rearrangement joins TRBV21-1 to TRBJ2-1; no DNA check was done on the table's D call, TRBD1. TRBV21-1 is a known pseudogene. The CDR3 length is 16 residues. This chain's CDR3 is CASSQRGQGAINEQFF. The CDR3 DNA is TGTGCCAGCAGCCAGCGGGGACAGGGGGCAATCAATGAGCAGTTCTTC.

This clone occurred once. V and J are TRBV12-5 and TRBJ1-5; TRBD1 agrees at 7 bases. The junction had 4 bases not matched to a gene; V was cut back by 6 bases and J by 2 bases. This CDR3 is 14 amino acids long. Germline values: CDR1 LGHNT, CDR2 FRNRAP. CDR3 residues: CASGQGNGNQPQHF. In DNA form, the CDR3 reads TGTGCTAGTGGACAGGGGAATGGCAATCAGCCCCAGCATTTT.

The V call is TRBV5-4, the J call TRBJ2-3; TRBD1 is a possible D gene (5 bases). The CDR3 totals 14 residues. V gave up 4 bases and J gave up 4 bases, with 13 bases separating them. Germline values: CDR1 SGHNT, CDR2 YYREEE (reference sequence). In DNA form, the CDR3 reads TGTGCCAGCAGCGTGCAGGGCCCCGCAGATACGCAGTATTTT. Translation gives CASSVQGPADTQYF.

This clone was seen only once. CDR3 loop: CASSLRWATDTQYF. CDR3 nucleotides: TGTGCCAGCAGCTTAAGGTGGGCCACAGATACGCAGTATTTT. This sequence joins TRBV13 and TRBJ2-3; no firm D call. The V and J ends lost 2 bases and 2 bases respectively, with 8 bases between them. The CDR3 is made up of 14 amino acids. CDR1 is PRHDT and CDR2 is FYEKMQ in the germline V gene (reference sequence).

The chain couples TRBV7-9 to TRBJ2-1; D call uncertain. The CDR3 runs to 14 residues. V lost 3 bases to trimming and J lost 7 bases, with 13 bases between them. Germline lookup yields CDR1 SEHNR and CDR2 FQNEAQ (reference sequence). CDR3 in amino acids: CASSLGNMVNEQFF. The CDR3 DNA follows: TGTGCCAGCAGCTTGGGTAACATGGTGAATGAGCAGTTCTTC.

V and J are TRBV21-1 and TRBJ2-7; TRBD2 reflects the table's D call only, with no check against the DNA. TRBV21-1 corresponds to a pseudogene. The CDR3 covers 16 residues. The CDR3 protein is CASSKVGRAGDSEQYF. The CDR3 DNA follows: TGTGCCAGCAGCAAAGTAGGAAGAGCCGGGGATTCCGAGCAGTACTTC.

In DNA form, the CDR3 reads TGTGCCAGCAGTTCAATCTCTGGGGCCAACGTCCTGACTTTC. This gives the protein CASSSISGANVLTF. The chain is built from TRBV28 and TRBJ2-6; D remains unclear. V lost 4 bases, J lost 0 bases, and 4 bases lay in between. The germline V gene encodes CDR1 MDHEN and CDR2 SYDVKM. The CDR3 covers 14 residues.